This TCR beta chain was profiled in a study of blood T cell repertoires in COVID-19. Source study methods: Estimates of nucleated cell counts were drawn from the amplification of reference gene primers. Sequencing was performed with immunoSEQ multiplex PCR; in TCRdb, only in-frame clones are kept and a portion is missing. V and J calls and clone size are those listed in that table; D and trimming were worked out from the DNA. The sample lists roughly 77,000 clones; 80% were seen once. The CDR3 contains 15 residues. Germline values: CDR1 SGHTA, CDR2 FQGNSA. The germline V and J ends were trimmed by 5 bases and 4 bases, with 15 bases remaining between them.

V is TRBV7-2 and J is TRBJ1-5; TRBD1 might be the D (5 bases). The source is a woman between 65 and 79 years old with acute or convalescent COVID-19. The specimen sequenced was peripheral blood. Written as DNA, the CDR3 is TGTGCCAGCAGCGTTATCTGGGGGGTGAATCAGCCCCAGCATTTT. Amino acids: CASSVIWGVNQPQHF.